This T cell receptor beta chain was identified during a study of shared clonotypes between healthy human individuals. This CDR3 region has 18 residues. CDR1 is ENHRY and CDR2 is SYGVKD in the germline V gene. Trimming took 3 bases from V and 5 from J, leaving 23 bases between them. The material for each subset, its genomic DNA, was split evenly across several immunoSEQ plates. TCRdb's copy holds only in-frame clones and misses some; the assay was immunoSEQ multiplex PCR. The repertoire includes approximately 1.4 million clones, approximately 98% of them detected once, and approximately 0.44% sits in the top ten. Study donors comprised healthy, HIV-negative adults devoid of recent acute infection or vaccination. Study-level findings and limits: Lower generation probabilities were found for non-shared clonotypes than for those shared by all four donors. Generally, estimated richness proved larger in naive subsets than it did in memory subsets.

As concerns this clone: The antigen remains unidentified.

The chain uses TRBV10-3 and TRBJ2-1; tentatively, D is TRBD2 (6 bases). The receptor comes from a man aged 30 to 39 in good health. Source material: naive CD4+ T cells sorted from blood. Regarding subset: CD45RA+ positively selected. CDR3 protein: CAISDAPGTHYPHNEQFF. The CDR3 DNA reads TGTGCCATCAGTGACGCGCCCGGGACTCACTACCCCCACAATGAGCAGTTCTTC.